A selection of T cell receptor beta chains follows, all from one sample in a study of blood T cell repertoires in COVID-19. Using immunoSEQ multiplex PCR, the repertoire was profiled, and TCRdb retains in-frame clones only, with some absent. Of under 300,000 clones in the sample, around 90% were seen once. Sequenced: peripheral blood. The receptors were sampled from a man aged 45 to 65 with acute or convalescent COVID-19. Both conserved end residues are part of each CDR3. D genes are given only for firm matches. Size values are once, few and many counts, or a class for expanded clones, and some rows have none.

CDR3 DNA,CDR3 protein,V gene,D gene,clone size,J gene
TGCGCCAGCAGTCACGCGCGACCGGCGGGGGGAAACACCATATATTTT,CASSHARPAGGNTIYF,TRBV23-1,.,.,TRBJ1-3
TGTGCCAGCAGCTTGGATCGGGATCAGCCCCAGCATTTT,CASSLDRDQPQHF,TRBV5-8,.,.,TRBJ1-5
TGTGCCAGCAGCCCTTTTCGGAGGGCAGGCCTGGGGGTGTACAATGAGCAGTTCTTC,CASSPFRRAGLGVYNEQFF,TRBV14,.,.,TRBJ2-1
TGCGCCAGCAGCCAGACGAGCGGACAGATCTATGGCTACACCTTC,CASSQTSGQIYGYTF,TRBV4-1,.,once,TRBJ1-2
TGTGCCAGTAGTATATCTCGGAGGAGCTCCTACAATGAGCAGTTCTTC,CASSISRRSSYNEQFF,TRBV19,.,.,TRBJ2-1
TGTGCCATCAGTGCTCCGGGACAGGGCGGAACTGAAGCTTTCTTT,CAISAPGQGGTEAFF,TRBV10-3,TRBD1,few,TRBJ1-1
TGTGCCAGCGGCCGGGACAGGAGAACTGAAGCTTTCTTT,CASGRDRRTEAFF,TRBV2,TRBD1,.,TRBJ1-1
TGTGCCAGCAGCGGAGGGACTAGCGGGGGTATTGAGCAGTTCTTC,CASSGGTSGGIEQFF,TRBV5-4,TRBD2,.,TRBJ2-1
TGTGCCAGTAGTATGCGGCGGGGGGCCTTCTACGAGCAGTACTTC,CASSMRRGAFYEQYF,TRBV19,TRBD2,.,TRBJ2-7
TGTGCCAGTAGTACCCATCCTAGCGGGTTATACAATGAGCAGTTCTTC,CASSTHPSGLYNEQFF,TRBV19,TRBD2,few,TRBJ2-1
TGCAGCGTTGAAATGGACAGGGGTAGGGCTTTCTTT,CSVEMDRGRAFF,TRBV29-1,TRBD1,.,TRBJ1-1
TGTGCCTGGAGTGTACTTGGGGCCCGGGGGGATGAAAAACTGTTTTTT,CAWSVLGARGDEKLFF,TRBV30,.,.,TRBJ1-4
TGTGCCAGCAGCTTGTGGGCTACAGGGAGTAACTATGGCTACACCTTC,CASSLWATGSNYGYTF,TRBV7-2,.,.,TRBJ1-2
TGTGCCAGCTCACCAAGGGGAAACTATGGCTACACCTTC,CASSPRGNYGYTF,TRBV18,.,.,TRBJ1-2
TGCAGCGTTGAAGGCCGAGCGGGGGGGCCGAGGGAGACCCAGTACTTC,CSVEGRAGGPRETQYF,TRBV29-1,TRBD2,.,TRBJ2-5
TGTGCCAGCAGCAAGGACAGCGCCTCTGGAAACACCATATATTTT,CASSKDSASGNTIYF,TRBV11-2,.,once,TRBJ1-3
TGTGCCAGCAGCCCGGACTCCCAAGAGACCCAGTACTTC,CASSPDSQETQYF,TRBV3-1/TRBV3-2,.,.,TRBJ2-5